This T cell receptor beta chain was captured by sequencing in a study of early T cells in non-severe SARS-CoV-2 infection. About the research overall: Bulk RNA from unsorted whole blood was sequenced; chains were unpaired.

Germline CDR1 MDHEN, CDR2 SYDVKM. This CDR3 comprises 15 residues. V was pared by 7 bases and J by 2 bases, with 6 bases of the junction left unmatched. Findings and caveats of the study: In VDJdb matching, anti-spike CD8 responses were favored while private and CD4 specificities went missing.

This clonotype was seen a handful of times. Its antigen remains unknown. Researchers attached unique molecular identifiers to individual cDNA molecules. TCRdb reprocessed the 5' RACE reads with MiXCR, giving one entry per CDR3 protein. The table has approximately 39,000 distinct CDR3 sequences, roughly 9.9% seen once. Source material: whole blood. The chain joins TRBV28 to TRBJ2-3, with 10 nucleotides matching TRBD1. The receptor was derived from an adult who was a healthcare worker with PCR-confirmed SARS-CoV-2 infection or an uninfected control (not recorded which). CDR3 region: CASKYGTGVTDTQYF. The CDR3 coding sequence is TGTGCCAGCAAATATGGGACAGGGGTCACAGATACGCAGTATTTT.